The clone carrying this T cell receptor (beta chain) was observed at least ten times. J gave up 4 bases and V 4 bases, and 8 bases lay outside the gene matches. The CDR3 is 16 amino acids. Germline CDR1 is MNHEY and CDR2 is SVGAGI. These data are taken from a study of neurological immune-mediated disorders. Synthesis of cDNA used 5'RACE (with 10-nucleotide random UMIs). In each sequencing run, over 200 million TCR-beta sequences were generated from 15-18 subjects. TCRdb processed the 5' RACE reads anew with MiXCR; each CDR3 protein has one entry. The sample carries 50,000 or so distinct CDR3 sequences, around 3.9% recorded once.

This sequence originates from a young man with multiple sclerosis. Sequencing was performed on PBMCs. The chain joins TRBV6-5 to TRBJ2-3; 10 nucleotides match TRBD2. The CDR3 here is CASSSNSGRLADTQYF. CDR3 nucleotide sequence: TGTGCCAGCAGTTCCAATAGCGGGAGGTTAGCAGATACGCAGTATTTT.